These 29 T cell receptor beta chains were sequenced from one sample in a study of cytomegalovirus exposure and HLA in healthy donors. The PCR employed 60 Vbeta primers together with 13 Jbeta primers. Assay used: immunoSEQ multiplex PCR; TCRdb lists only in-frame clones, some missing. Of around 190,000 clones in the sample, roughly 85% were seen once. The sequenced sample consisted of PBMCs. The receptors stem from a woman between 40 and 55 years old in good health and CMV-seronegative.

This clone appeared a single time. The rearrangement joins TRBV7-9 to TRBJ2-5, with a tentative D call TRBD2 (6 bases). There are 12 residues in the CDR3. CDR1 is SEHNR, CDR2 FQNEAQ, per germline (reference sequence). In nucleotides, the CDR3 is TGTTCCGTTCCAAGCCGGGAGGAGACCCAGTACTTC. Translating gives CSVPSREETQYF.

The V gene is TRBV4-1, the J gene TRBJ1-2, with TRBD1 matching over 7 bases. The CDR3 consists of 15 residues. Germline V gene lookup returns CDR1 MGHRA and CDR2 YSYEKL. The V segment lost 2 bases and the J segment 2 bases; nucleotides outside the gene matches: 5. For the CDR3, the DNA is TGCGCCAGCAGCCAAACTAAGACAGGGAACTATGGCTACACCTTC. As protein: CASSQTKTGNYGYTF.

The rearrangement uses TRBV28 and TRBJ2-7; maybe TRBD2 (6 bases). The CDR3 runs to 16 residues. Looked up from germline, CDR1 is MDHEN and CDR2 is SYDVKM. The V gene lost 4 bases and the J gene lost 4 bases, with 20 bases spanning the gap. CDR3 bases: TGTGCCAGCAGTTCCCCTGGAGGGCCTAATTCATACGAGCAGTACTTC. It yields the protein CASSSPGGPNSYEQYF. Supplemented by reference TRBV28 and TRBJ2-7, the full variable domain reads DVKVTQSSRYLVKRTGEKVFLECVQDMDHENMFWYRQDPGLGLRLIYFSYDVKMKEKGDIPEGYSVSREKKERFSLILESASTNQTSMYLCASSSPGGPNSYEQYFGPGTRLTVT.

This clone has only one observation. The chain employs TRBV9 and TRBJ1-1; D perhaps matches TRBD1 (6 bases). Trimming took 2 bases from V and 7 from J, leaving 15 bases between them. Germline lookup yields CDR1 SGDLS and CDR2 YYNGEE. The CDR3 totals 14 residues. CDR3 loop: CASSVGTPTGEAFF. The CDR3, as DNA: TGTGCCAGCAGCGTCGGGACCCCGACAGGTGAAGCTTTCTTT.

V usage is TRBV28 and J usage is TRBJ1-5, with D possibly TRBD1 on 5 matching bases. Germline V CDR1 and CDR2: MDHEN, SYDVKM. V lost 5 bases and J lost 7, with 15 bases in between. This CDR3 spans 14 amino acids. CDR3 sequence reads: CASSPFLGGQPQHF. In DNA form, the CDR3 reads TGTGCCAGCAGTCCATTCTTGGGGGGACAGCCCCAGCATTTT.

V is TRBV6-1 and J is TRBJ2-7; 9 bases line up with TRBD2. The CDR3 is 16 amino acids. With V trimmed by 2 bases and J by 4 bases, 9 bases remained unmatched. Looked up from germline, CDR1 is MNHNS and CDR2 is SASEGT. CDR3 in DNA: TGTGCCAGCAGTGAAATCAGAGGCCTAGCGGGGTACGAGCAGTACTTC. It encodes CASSEIRGLAGYEQYF.

The CDR3 region is CAISESGRLPGEQFF. As DNA, the CDR3 is TGTGCCATCAGTGAGTCCGGTAGATTACCGGGTGAGCAGTTCTTC. This chain links TRBV10-3 with TRBJ2-1; D is unresolved. Trimming took off 0 bases at V and 9 bases at J, with 15 bases between the two ends. Germline CDR1 and CDR2: ENHRY and SYGVKD. The CDR3 is made up of 15 amino acids.

The chain employs TRBV10-3 and TRBJ2-1; 7 bases are shared with TRBD1. The V gene's germline CDR1 is ENHRY and CDR2 SYGVKD. V dropped 4 bases and J dropped 8; count of bases not matched to a gene: 8. CDR3 length: 14 amino acids. CDR3 sequence reads: CAISGPTGIDEQFF. CDR3 nucleotide sequence: TGTGCCATCAGTGGCCCGACAGGGATCGATGAGCAGTTCTTC.

This clone was seen once. The chain is built from TRBV21-1 and TRBJ2-2; the DNA was not used to check the table's D call, TRBD2. TRBV21-1 is labeled a pseudogene. This CDR3 region has 10 residues. CDR3 sequence (DNA): TGTGCCAGCACGGGAGGGGAGCTGTTTTTT. This sequence encodes CASTGGELFF.

This clone was seen a handful of times. The rearrangement links TRBV30 to TRBJ1-1; D may be TRBD1 (5 bases). The CDR3 runs 15 residues. CDR1 and CDR2 from the germline V gene are GTSNPN and SVGIG (reference sequence). The germline V and J ends were trimmed by 0 bases and 0 bases, with 11 bases remaining between them. The CDR3 spells CAWSVWGGLNTEAFF. As DNA, the CDR3 is TGTGCCTGGAGTGTTTGGGGCGGTCTGAACACTGAAGCTTTCTTT.

The chain couples TRBV6-5 to TRBJ1-1, with D uncertain. This CDR3 has 13 amino acids. The germline V gene encodes CDR1 MNHEY and CDR2 SVGAGI. V was clipped by 4 bases and J by 1 base, with 7 bases between them. The CDR3 here is CASSLAWNTEAFF. Here the CDR3 DNA reads TGTGCCAGCAGTTTAGCGTGGAACACTGAAGCTTTCTTT.

The chain is built from TRBV28 and TRBJ2-7, with 9 bases identical to TRBD2. The J segment lost 8 bases and the V segment lost 7 bases, leaving 6 bases of the junction unmatched. The CDR3 totals 12 residues. Germline-derived CDR1 and CDR2 are MDHEN and SYDVKM. DNA for the CDR3: TGTGCCAGCAACTTAGCGGGAGCCCAGCAGTACTTC. Amino acid sequence: CASNLAGAQQYF.

In this sample, this clone turned up a few times. This chain uses TRBV14 with TRBJ2-2; TRBD1 matches 10 bases. CDR1 SGHDN and CDR2 FVKESK come from the germline V gene. The CDR3 consists of 16 residues. The V and J ends lost 4 bases and 2 bases, in that order; junction bases with no gene match: 4. The chain's CDR3 is CASSLRTGGNTGELFF. DNA for the CDR3: TGTGCCAGCAGCCTGAGGACAGGGGGAAACACCGGGGAGCTGTTTTTT.

This clone is labeled as medium-sized. V usage is TRBV4-3 and J usage is TRBJ1-4; 12 positions match TRBD1. The germline V gene has CDR1 LGHNA and CDR2 YSLEER. The trim removed 3 bases at V and 0 bases at J, leaving 11 bases unmatched. The CDR3 is 20 amino acids. The CDR3 sequence is CASSHRLRDRGQATNEKLFF. Here the CDR3 DNA reads TGCGCCAGCAGCCATCGCCTTAGGGACAGGGGGCAGGCAACTAATGAAAAACTGTTTTTT.

V gene TRBV28 combines with J gene TRBJ1-2; tentative D call: TRBD1 (6 bases). In germline, CDR1 is MDHEN, CDR2 SYDVKM. Trimming removed 1 base from V and 8 bases from J, with 11 bases in between. The CDR3 length is 13 residues. The CDR3 coding sequence is TGTGCCAGCAGTTTATTGGGGGCGTGGGGCTACACCTTC. This encodes CASSLLGAWGYTF.

This clone was counted once. The chain uses TRBV27 and TRBJ2-7; D is undetermined. Between the trimmed V and J ends, which lost 5 bases and 0 bases, there was a span of 11 bases. Germline V CDR1 and CDR2: MNHEY, SMNVEV (reference sequence). CDR3 size: 14 residues. CDR3 nucleotide sequence: TGTGCCAGCAGTCAACTCCGATTCTCCTACGAGCAGTACTTC. Translated, it gives CASSQLRFSYEQYF.

V usage is TRBV13 and J usage is TRBJ2-7, with D hard to call. The germline V and J ends were trimmed by 2 bases and 4 bases, with 12 bases remaining between them. This CDR3 is 14 amino acids long. The germline V gene encodes CDR1 PRHDT and CDR2 FYEKMQ (reference sequence). DNA of the CDR3: TGTGCCAGCAGCTTACCCACTCCTCCTTACGAGCAGTACTTC. It yields the protein CASSLPTPPYEQYF.

The chain combines TRBV5-6 with TRBJ2-3, with D perhaps TRBD1 (6 bases). The CDR3 runs to 15 residues. Germline V gives CDR1 SGHDT, CDR2 YYEEEE. Trimming shortened V by 4 bases and J by 3 bases, and 15 bases separated the two germline ends. The CDR3 loop is CASSGEGGWTDTQYF. CDR3 nucleotide sequence: TGTGCCAGCAGCGGTGAAGGGGGTTGGACAGATACGCAGTATTTT.

The chain uses TRBV9 and TRBJ2-7; possible D gene TRBD1, 5 bases. This CDR3 is built from 15 residues. Germline loops: CDR1 SGDLS, CDR2 YYNGEE. Trimming left V 0 bases short and J 6 bases short, with 16 bases between. The CDR3 DNA reads TGTGCCAGCAGCGTAGGAAGGGGATTAGGATTCGAGCAGTACTTC. Protein product: CASSVGRGLGFEQYF.

A word on this clone: A junction boundary mismatches the germline segment, possibly from a read error. This chain connects TRBV2 to TRBJ1-6, with 9 positions matching TRBD1. CDR3 size: 14 residues. Germline CDR1 is SNHLY and CDR2 is FYNNEI. CDR3 sequence reads: CASSLDRGVYKGVF. In nucleotides, the CDR3 is TGTGCCAGCAGTTTGGACAGGGGAGTATACAAGGGGGTCTTT.

This clone has more than one count but fewer than ten. The rearrangement uses TRBV19 and TRBJ1-2; a weak D match, TRBD1 (5 bases). This CDR3 spans 13 amino acids. Germline V CDR1 and CDR2: LNHDA, SQIVND (reference sequence). V gave up 6 bases and J gave up 5 bases, with 13 bases separating them. Here the CDR3 reads CASRGRAYYGYTF. As DNA, the CDR3 is TGTGCCAGTAGGGGCAGGGCATATTATGGCTACACCTTC.

The chain employs TRBV29-1 and TRBJ2-7; 9 bases align to TRBD2. Germline CDR1 is SQVTM and CDR2 is ANQGSEA. This CDR3 comprises 15 residues. J was trimmed by 0 bases and V by 6 bases; bases with no gene match: 9. CDR3: CSVKGLAGSSYEQYF. CDR3 in DNA: TGCAGCGTGAAGGGCCTAGCGGGGAGCTCCTACGAGCAGTACTTC.

This chain uses TRBV7-8 with TRBJ1-2; TRBD1 matches at 8 bases. Germline assignment: CDR1 SGHVS and CDR2 FQNEAQ. The CDR3 length is 15 residues. J was trimmed by 4 bases and V by 5 bases; bases with no gene match: 9. CDR3 bases: TGTGCCAGCAGCGAACAGACAGGGGTGTTCTATGGCTACACCTTC. As protein: CASSEQTGVFYGYTF.

This clone was counted between two and nine times. The chain uses TRBV29-1 and TRBJ2-3; no reliable D call. This CDR3 comprises 13 residues. Germline V CDR1 and CDR2: SQVTM, ANQGSEA. V was trimmed by 4 bases and J by 0 bases, leaving 8 bases between them. The CDR3 region is CSVAEVSTDTQYF. CDR3 sequence (DNA): TGCAGCGTTGCTGAGGTTAGCACAGATACGCAGTATTTT.

The CDR3 protein is CASSLVGGREAFF. The CDR3 DNA follows: TGTGCCAGCAGCTTAGTGGGGGGGCGCGAAGCTTTCTTT. The gene calls are TRBV7-8 and TRBJ1-1; D is possibly TRBD1 (6 bases). The CDR3 loop spans 13 amino acids. Looked up from germline, CDR1 is SGHVS and CDR2 is FQNEAQ. V lost 1 base to trimming and J lost 8 bases, with 11 bases between them.

The rearrangement joins TRBV9 to TRBJ2-7; 10 positions agree with TRBD1. This CDR3 spans 16 amino acids. V shed 4 bases, J shed 5 bases, and the junction held 12 bases outside the gene matches. CDR1 and CDR2 from the germline V gene are SGDLS and YYNGEE. The CDR3 region is CASSRSGTGVVHEQYF. In nucleotides, the CDR3 is TGTGCCAGCAGCCGGTCCGGGACAGGGGTGGTCCACGAGCAGTACTTC.

V and J are TRBV5-1 and TRBJ1-2; tentative D call: TRBD1 (6 bases). The CDR3 consists of 14 residues. Trimming pared 3 bases from V and 7 bases from J, leaving 16 bases between. Per the germline V gene, CDR1 is SGHRS and CDR2 is YFSETQ. The chain's CDR3 is CASSSMTGLSGYTF. The DNA for the CDR3 is TGCGCCAGCAGCTCGATGACAGGTTTAAGTGGCTACACCTTC.

In regard to this clone: Compared with germline, one end of the junction differs, possibly owing to a read error. The chain joins TRBV7-7 to TRBJ2-7; D remains ambiguous. The CDR3 extends over 13 amino acids. Germline V gives CDR1 SSHAT, CDR2 FNYEAQ (reference sequence). CDR3 DNA sequence: TGTGCTAGCAGCTTACACCTTTCAGCGGAGCAGTACTTC. Translation gives CASSLHLSAEQYF.

The rearrangement links TRBV7-9 to TRBJ2-3; the match to TRBD1 covers 7 bases. The V gene end was trimmed by 3 bases and the J gene end by 4 bases; junction bases not matched to a gene: 13. The CDR3 has 17 residues. Germline values: CDR1 SEHNR, CDR2 FQNEAQ (reference sequence). CDR3 amino acids: CASSFVKRDRGADTQYF. The CDR3 DNA reads TGTGCCAGCAGCTTCGTGAAGAGGGACAGAGGCGCAGATACGCAGTATTTT.